The clone carrying this T cell receptor (beta chain) was recorded only once. Profiled with immunoSEQ multiplex PCR; TCRdb holds only in-frame clones, not every one. The sample yields tens of thousands of clones, around 86% seen once. The data are from a study of radiotherapy plus CTLA-4 blockade in lung cancer. The CDR3 loop spans 14 amino acids. Germline values: CDR1 SGDLS, CDR2 YYNGEE. Trimming pared 6 bases from V and 8 bases from J, leaving 21 bases between. The chain recombines TRBV9 with TRBJ2-7; D is perhaps TRBD1 (6 bases). The input for sequencing was peripheral blood, taken from a patient treated with radiotherapy plus ipilimumab. The TCR comes from a human donor with non-small cell lung cancer who had stable disease on radiotherapy plus ipilimumab. CDR3 sequence: CASNKPRGPTQQYF. In DNA, the CDR3 is TGTGCCAGCAACAAACCCAGGGGACCCACGCAGCAGTACTTC.